This T cell receptor beta chain was observed in a study of T-cell reconstitution after alpha-beta-depleted transplantation in children. This CDR3 is built from 16 residues. Trimming took off 5 bases at V and 3 bases at J, with 17 bases between the two ends. Unique molecular identifiers were used to barcode this TCRbeta library. One entry per CDR3 protein results from TCRdb running MiXCR on the PCR reads. The sample shows some 200,000 distinct CDR3 sequences, around 7% of them seen only once. This clonotype occurred a few times. The rearrangement links TRBV12-3 or TRBV12-4 to TRBJ1-5; perhaps TRBD1 as D (5 bases). The specimen comprised PBMCs from the stem cell graft donor, sampled from the stem cell graft. This TCR was recovered from a human donor who donated a stem cell graft to a child with Wiskott-Aldrich syndrome. Here the CDR3 reads CASSPGRRGANQPQHF. The CDR3 DNA is TGTGCCAGCAGTCCTGGGCGTAGGGGTGCCAATCAGCCCCAGCATTTT.